This T cell receptor (beta chain) was captured in a study of OX40 agonist ivuxolimab in advanced cancers. Across the whole study: Every 2 weeks, patients received ivuxolimab intravenously, dosed at 0.01 to 10 mg/kg. General study findings and limits: The CD4+ and CD8+ T cells in the blood had expanded clonally by week 6 at 0.1 to 3.0 mg/kg.

On this clone: What it binds is unknown.

V was cut by 9 bases and J by 8 bases, with 16 bases left in between. Germline CDR1 is MNHNS and CDR2 is SASEGT. CDR3 length: 12 residues. Sequencing used immunoSEQ multiplex PCR; TCRdb keeps in-frame clones, though not all of them. This table holds 20,000 to 30,000 clones, approximately 86% found once. The chain employs TRBV6-1 and TRBJ1-2; unclear D gene. This receptor was obtained from an adult with an advanced solid tumor such as melanoma, head and neck, liver or kidney cancer. Sequencing was performed on CD4+ or CD8+ T cells sorted from blood, taken in a trial of the OX40 agonist ivuxolimab. The CDR3 region has the DNA TGTGCCAGGGTCAACCCCCGAGGGGGCTACACCTTC. This codes for CARVNPRGGYTF.